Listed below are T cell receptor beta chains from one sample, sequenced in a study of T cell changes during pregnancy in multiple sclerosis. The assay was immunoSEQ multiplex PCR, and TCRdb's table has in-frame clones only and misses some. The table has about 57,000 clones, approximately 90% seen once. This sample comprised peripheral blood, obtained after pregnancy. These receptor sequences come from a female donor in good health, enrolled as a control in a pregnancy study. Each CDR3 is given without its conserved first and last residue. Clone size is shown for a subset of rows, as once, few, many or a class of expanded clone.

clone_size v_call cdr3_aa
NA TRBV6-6 ASRPGQRYTGELF
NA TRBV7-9 ASSTVLDEQY
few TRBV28 ASRSVAGGTYNEQF
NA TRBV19 ASSQWDRAMNTEAF
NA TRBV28 ASSWDRVTDTQY
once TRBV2 ASNLLQETQY
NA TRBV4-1 ASSQDIAGGPDEQY
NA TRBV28 APCTGAADTQY
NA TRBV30 AWRPGQGDTEAF
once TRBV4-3 ASSPPTGVLAKNIQY
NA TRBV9 ASSVGQGGEQF
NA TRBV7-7 ASSLALDRAYEQY
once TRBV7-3 ASLSDRSYEQY
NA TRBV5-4 ASSTSGYNEQF
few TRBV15 ATGTGNGPPLH
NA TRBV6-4 ASSDSPLAGGREQF
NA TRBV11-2 ASSLGRGQGGNTEAF
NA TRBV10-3 ATNPVGADGYT
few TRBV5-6 ASSLWMREAF
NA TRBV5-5 ASSFYAGTVAGETQY
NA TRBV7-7 ASSLYGSSYNEQF
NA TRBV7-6 ASSLGAGGQNEQF
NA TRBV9 ASSQGGTGRNTEAF
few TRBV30 AWKGPHNEKLF
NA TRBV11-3 ASSPGGRGQQTQY
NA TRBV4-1 ASTVEQWGANYGYT
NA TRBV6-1 ASSFTGGDGGYT
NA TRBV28 ASSLQGAPNYGYT
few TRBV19 ASSPRDRESTEAF
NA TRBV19 ASSIGLRRRTASNQPQH
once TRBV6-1 ASSERGRYNEQF
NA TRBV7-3 ASSLLPSGRGTDTQY
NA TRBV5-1 ASTPRGEGRNEQF
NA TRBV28 ASTVNTEAF
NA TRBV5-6 ASSRDRLGRTQY
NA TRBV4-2 ASSQGGNPGQAPNQPQH
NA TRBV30 AWSVGETQY
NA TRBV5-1 ASNPSGQGFYGYT
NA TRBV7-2 ASSTTGTSAHEQY
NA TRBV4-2 ASSQELAGSYEQY
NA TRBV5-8 ASSLPRAEAF
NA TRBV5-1 ASSLGVGTGANVLT
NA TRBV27 ASFRQGRISISKPEAF
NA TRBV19 ASSDHDRPNEKLF
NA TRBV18 ASSPSSGTTFKQY
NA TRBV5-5 ASSRDGKRGGEQY
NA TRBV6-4 ASSDRQGQAF
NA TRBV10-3 AISKQGAIGNEKLF
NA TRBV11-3 ASSVGTGPYNEQF
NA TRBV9 ASSPDNSYGYT
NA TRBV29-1 SVENPTWGYT
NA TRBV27 ASIKSQETQY
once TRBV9 ASSVANGGLPAF
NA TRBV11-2 ASSHEAGGETQY
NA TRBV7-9 ASSMTGAYQETQY
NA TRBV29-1 SALTGSPRISYGYT
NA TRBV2 ASSVGSETQY
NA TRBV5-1 ASSLPEREVFEQY
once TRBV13 ASSSGGGDEQF
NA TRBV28 ATLDTFNQPQH